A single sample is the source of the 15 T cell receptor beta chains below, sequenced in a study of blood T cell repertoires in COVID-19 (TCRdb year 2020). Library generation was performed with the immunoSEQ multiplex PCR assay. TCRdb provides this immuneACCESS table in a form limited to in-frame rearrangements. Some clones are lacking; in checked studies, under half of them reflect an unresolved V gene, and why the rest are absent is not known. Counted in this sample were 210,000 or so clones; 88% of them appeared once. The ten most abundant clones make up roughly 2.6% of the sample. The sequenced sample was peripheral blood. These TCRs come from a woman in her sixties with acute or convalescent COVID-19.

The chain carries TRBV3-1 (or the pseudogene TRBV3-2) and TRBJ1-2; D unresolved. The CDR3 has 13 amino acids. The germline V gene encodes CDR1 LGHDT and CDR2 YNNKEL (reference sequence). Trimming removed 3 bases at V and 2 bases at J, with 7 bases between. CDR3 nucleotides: TGTGCCAGCAGCCAGTGGGAGAACTATGGCTACACCTTC. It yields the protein CASSQWENYGYTF.

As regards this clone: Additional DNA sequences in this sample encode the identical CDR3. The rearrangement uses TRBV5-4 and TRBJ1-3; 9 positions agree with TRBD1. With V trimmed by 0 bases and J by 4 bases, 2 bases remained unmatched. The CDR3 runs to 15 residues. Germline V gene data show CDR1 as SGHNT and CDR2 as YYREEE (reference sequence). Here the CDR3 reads CASSLAGTGGNTIYF. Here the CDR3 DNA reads TGTGCCAGCAGCTTGGCAGGGACAGGGGGAAACACCATATATTTT.

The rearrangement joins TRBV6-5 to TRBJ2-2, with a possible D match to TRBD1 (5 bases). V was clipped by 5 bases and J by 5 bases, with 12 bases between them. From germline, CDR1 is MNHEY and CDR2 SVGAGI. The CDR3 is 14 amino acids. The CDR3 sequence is CASSLAGLTGELFF. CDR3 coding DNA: TGTGCCAGCAGTCTCGCAGGGCTTACCGGGGAGCTGTTTTTT.

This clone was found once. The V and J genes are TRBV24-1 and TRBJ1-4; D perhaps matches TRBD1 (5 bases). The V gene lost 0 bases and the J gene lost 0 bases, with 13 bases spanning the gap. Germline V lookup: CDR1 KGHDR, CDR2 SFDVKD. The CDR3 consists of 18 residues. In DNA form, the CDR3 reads TGTGCCACCAGTGATTTGAGGGGTAGGGATTCAACTAATGAAAAACTGTTTTTT. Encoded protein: CATSDLRGRDSTNEKLFF.

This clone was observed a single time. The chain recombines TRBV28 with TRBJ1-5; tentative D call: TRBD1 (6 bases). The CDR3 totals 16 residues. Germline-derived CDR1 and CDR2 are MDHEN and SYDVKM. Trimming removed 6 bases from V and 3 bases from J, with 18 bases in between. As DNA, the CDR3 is TGTGCCAGCAGCCCCCTTCAGGGGACGAACAATCAGCCCCAGCATTTT. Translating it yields CASSPLQGTNNQPQHF.

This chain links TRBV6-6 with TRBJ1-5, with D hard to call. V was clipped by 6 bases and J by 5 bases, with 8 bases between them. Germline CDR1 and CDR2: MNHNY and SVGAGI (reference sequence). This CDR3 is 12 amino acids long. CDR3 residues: CASSLLDQPQHF. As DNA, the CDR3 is TGTGCCAGCAGCCTACTGGATCAGCCCCAGCATTTT.

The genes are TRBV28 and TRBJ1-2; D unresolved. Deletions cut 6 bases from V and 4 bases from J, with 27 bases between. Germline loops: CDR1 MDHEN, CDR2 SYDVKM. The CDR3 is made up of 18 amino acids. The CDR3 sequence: CASSALGRDRGQSYGYTF. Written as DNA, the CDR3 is TGTGCCAGCAGCGCCTTGGGCCGGGATCGGGGTCAATCCTATGGCTACACCTTC.

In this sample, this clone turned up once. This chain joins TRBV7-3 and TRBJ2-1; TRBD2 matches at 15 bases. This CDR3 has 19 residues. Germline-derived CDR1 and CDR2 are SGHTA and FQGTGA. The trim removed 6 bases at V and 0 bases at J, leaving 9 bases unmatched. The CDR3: CASSRSGLAGGSSYNEQFF. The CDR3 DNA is TGTGCCAGCAGTCGATCGGGACTAGCGGGGGGCTCCTCCTACAATGAGCAGTTCTTC.

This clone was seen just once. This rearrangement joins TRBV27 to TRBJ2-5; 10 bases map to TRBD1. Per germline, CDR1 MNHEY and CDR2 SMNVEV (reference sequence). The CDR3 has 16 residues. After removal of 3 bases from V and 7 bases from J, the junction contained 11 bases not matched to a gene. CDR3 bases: TGTGCCAGCAGTTTTACCCGGGACAGGGGCGGGGGGACCCAGTACTTC. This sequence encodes CASSFTRDRGGGTQYF.

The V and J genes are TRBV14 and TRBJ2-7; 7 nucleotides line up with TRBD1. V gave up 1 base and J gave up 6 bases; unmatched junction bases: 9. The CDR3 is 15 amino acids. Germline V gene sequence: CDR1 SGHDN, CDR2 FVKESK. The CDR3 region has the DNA TGTGCCAGCAGCCAAGGGCGAAGGGGGCATCTCGAGCAGTACTTC. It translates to CASSQGRRGHLEQYF.

CDR3 sequence: CASSFYGGSTGETQYF. The CDR3 DNA reads TGTGCCAGCAGCTTTTATGGCGGCAGCACGGGAGAGACCCAGTACTTC. The chain recombines TRBV5-4 with TRBJ2-5; D gene unclear. V shed 2 bases and J shed 4 bases, with 18 bases lying between them. Germline V lookup: CDR1 SGHNT, CDR2 YYREEE (reference sequence). This CDR3 region has 16 residues.

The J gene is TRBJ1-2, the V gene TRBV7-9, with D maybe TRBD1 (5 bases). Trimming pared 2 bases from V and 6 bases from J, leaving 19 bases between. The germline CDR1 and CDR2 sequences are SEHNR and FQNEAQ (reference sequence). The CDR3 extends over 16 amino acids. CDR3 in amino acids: CASSLSTRGTYDGYTF. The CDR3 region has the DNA TGTGCCAGCAGCTTATCTACCCGCGGGACTTATGATGGCTACACCTTC. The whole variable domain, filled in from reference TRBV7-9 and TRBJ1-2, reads DTGVSQNPRHKITKRGQNVTFRCDPISEHNRLYWYRQTLGQGPEFLTYFQNEAQLEKSRLLSDRFSAERPKGSFSTLEIQRTEQGDSAMYLCASSLSTRGTYDGYTFGSGTRLTVV.

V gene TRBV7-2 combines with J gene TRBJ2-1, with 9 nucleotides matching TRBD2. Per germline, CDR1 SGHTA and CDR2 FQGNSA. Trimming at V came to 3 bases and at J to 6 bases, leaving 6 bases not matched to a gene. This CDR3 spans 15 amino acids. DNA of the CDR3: TGTGCCAGCAGCTTTGATAGCGGGAGTTTCAATGAGCAGTTCTTC. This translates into CASSFDSGSFNEQFF.

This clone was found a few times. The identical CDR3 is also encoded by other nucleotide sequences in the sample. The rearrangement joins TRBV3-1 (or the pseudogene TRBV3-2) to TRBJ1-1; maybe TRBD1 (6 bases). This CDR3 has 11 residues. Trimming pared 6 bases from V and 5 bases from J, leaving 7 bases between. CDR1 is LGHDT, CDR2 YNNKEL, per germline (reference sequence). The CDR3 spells CASRGGTEAFF. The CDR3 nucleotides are TGTGCCAGCAGAGGGGGTACTGAAGCTTTCTTT.

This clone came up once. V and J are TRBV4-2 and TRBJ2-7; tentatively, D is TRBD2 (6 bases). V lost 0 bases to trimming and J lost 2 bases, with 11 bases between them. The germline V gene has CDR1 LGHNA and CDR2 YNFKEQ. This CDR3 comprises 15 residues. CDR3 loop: CASSQEASATYEQYF. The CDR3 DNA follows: TGTGCCAGCAGCCAAGAGGCTAGCGCAACCTACGAGCAGTACTTC.